The subject of this entry is one T cell receptor beta chain. Profiled with immunoSEQ multiplex PCR; TCRdb holds only in-frame clones, not every one. The table has about 210,000 clones, around nine tenths seen once. The source of the sample is a study of blood T cell repertoires in COVID-19. Study summary: PBMCs, B-cell-depleted T cells, or T cells were the source of the cDNA or gDNA that made up the material.

The source is a woman aged 35 to 49 with acute or convalescent COVID-19. The sequencing input was peripheral blood.

CDR3 amino acids: CASSLSLTGGYTF. The DNA of the CDR3 is TGTGCCAGCAGCTTGAGCTTGACGGGAGGCTACACCTTC. V is TRBV5-5 and J is TRBJ1-2; no clear D. The V gene's germline CDR1 is SGHKS and CDR2 YYEKEE (reference sequence). This CDR3 region has 13 residues. V was pared by 1 base and J by 8 bases, with 12 bases between.